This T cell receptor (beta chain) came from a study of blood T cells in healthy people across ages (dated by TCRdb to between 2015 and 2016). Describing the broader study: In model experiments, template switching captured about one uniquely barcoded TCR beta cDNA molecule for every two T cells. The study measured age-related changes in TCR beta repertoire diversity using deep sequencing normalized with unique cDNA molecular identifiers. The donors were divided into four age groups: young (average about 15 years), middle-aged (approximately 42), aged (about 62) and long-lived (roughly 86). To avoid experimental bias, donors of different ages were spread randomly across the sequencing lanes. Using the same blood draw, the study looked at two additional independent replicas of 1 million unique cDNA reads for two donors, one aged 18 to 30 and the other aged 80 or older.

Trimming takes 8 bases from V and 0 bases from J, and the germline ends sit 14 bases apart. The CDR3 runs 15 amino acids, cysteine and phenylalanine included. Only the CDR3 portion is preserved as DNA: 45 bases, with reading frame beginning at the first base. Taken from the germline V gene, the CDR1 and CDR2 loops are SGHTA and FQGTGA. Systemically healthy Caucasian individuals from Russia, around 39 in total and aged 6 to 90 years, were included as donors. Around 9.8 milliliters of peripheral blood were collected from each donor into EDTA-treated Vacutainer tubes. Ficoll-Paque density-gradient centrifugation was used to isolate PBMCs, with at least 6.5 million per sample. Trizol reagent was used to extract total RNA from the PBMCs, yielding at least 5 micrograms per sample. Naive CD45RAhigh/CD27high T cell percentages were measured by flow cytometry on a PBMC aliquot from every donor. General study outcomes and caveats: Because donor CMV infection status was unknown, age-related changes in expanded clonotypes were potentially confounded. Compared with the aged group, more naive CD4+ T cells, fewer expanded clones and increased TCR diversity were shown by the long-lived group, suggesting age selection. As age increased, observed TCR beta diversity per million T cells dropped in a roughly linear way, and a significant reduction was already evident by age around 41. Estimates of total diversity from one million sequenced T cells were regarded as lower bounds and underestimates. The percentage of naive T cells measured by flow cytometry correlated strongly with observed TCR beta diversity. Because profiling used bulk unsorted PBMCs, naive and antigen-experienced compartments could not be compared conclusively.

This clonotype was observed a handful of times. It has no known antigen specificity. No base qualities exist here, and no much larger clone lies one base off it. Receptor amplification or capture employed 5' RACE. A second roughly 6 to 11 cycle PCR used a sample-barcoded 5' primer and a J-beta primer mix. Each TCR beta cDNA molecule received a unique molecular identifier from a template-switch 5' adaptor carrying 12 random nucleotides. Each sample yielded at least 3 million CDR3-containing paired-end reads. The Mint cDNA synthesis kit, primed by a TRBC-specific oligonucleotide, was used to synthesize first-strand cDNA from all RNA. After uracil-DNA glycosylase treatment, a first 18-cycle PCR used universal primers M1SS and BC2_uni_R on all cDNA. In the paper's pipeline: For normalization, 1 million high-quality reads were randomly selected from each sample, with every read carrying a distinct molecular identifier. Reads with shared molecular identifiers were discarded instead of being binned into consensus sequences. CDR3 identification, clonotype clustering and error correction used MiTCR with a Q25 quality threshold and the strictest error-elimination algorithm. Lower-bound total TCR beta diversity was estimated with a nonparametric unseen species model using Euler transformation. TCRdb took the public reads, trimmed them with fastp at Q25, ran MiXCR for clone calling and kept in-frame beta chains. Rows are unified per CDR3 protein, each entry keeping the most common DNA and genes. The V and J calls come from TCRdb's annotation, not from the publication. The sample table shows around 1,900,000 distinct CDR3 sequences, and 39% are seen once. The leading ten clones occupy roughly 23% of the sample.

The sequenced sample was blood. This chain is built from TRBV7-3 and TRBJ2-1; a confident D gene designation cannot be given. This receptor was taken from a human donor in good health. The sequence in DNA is TGTGCCAGCGGCCCCGACGGCGGCTCCTACAATGAGCAGTTCTTC. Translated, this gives CASGPDGGSYNEQFF. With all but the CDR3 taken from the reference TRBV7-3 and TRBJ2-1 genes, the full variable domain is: GAGVSQTPSNKVTEKGKYVELRCDPISGHTALYWYRQSLGQGPEFLIYFQGTGAADDSGLPNDRFFAVRPEGSVSTLKIQRTERGDSAVYLCASGPDGGSYNEQFFGPGTRLTVL.